The 24 T cell receptor beta chains in this list originate from one sample, sequenced in a study of T cells in Graves' hyperthyroidism and ophthalmopathy. Regions amplified from RNA transcripts were the TCR beta CDR3 regions. TCR CDR3 underwent first-round RT-PCR with the HTBI primer set. TCRdb processed the multiplex PCR reads anew with MiXCR; each CDR3 protein has one entry. The repertoire consists of about 300,000 distinct CDR3 sequences, with roughly 15% occurring once and the leading ten covering around 33%. Sequenced material: blood. These TCRs come from a man between 25 and 39 years old with Graves' hyperthyroidism.

This clonotype turned up a few times. The chain uses TRBV7-9 and TRBJ2-3; possible D gene TRBD2, 6 bases. This CDR3 is built from 15 residues. CDR1 is SEHNR and CDR2 is FQNEAQ in the germline V gene (reference sequence). V was clipped by 8 bases and J by 0 bases, with 15 bases between them. CDR3 in amino acids: CASSEGLASTDTQYF. The CDR3 DNA reads as TGTGCCAGCTCAGAAGGGCTAGCGAGCACAGATACGCAGTATTTT.

Ten or more counts support this clonotype. This chain connects TRBV7-8 to TRBJ2-3, with D unresolved. V shed 1 base and J shed 3 bases, with 8 bases lying between them. In germline, CDR1 is SGHVS, CDR2 FQNEAQ. The CDR3 is made up of 14 amino acids. The CDR3 coding sequence is TGTGCCAGCAGCTTAGAGGCGTATACAGATACGCAGTATTTT. It specifies CASSLEAYTDTQYF.

This clonotype showed up many times. V gene TRBV20-1 combines with J gene TRBJ2-5, with 7 bases matching TRBD1. Germline-derived CDR1 and CDR2 are DFQATT and SNEGSKA (reference sequence). V was clipped by 7 bases and J by 9 bases; unmatched bases: 11. This CDR3 has 12 residues. The CDR3 region is CSVIENQGAQYF. CDR3 in DNA: TGCAGTGTTATAGAAAACCAGGGGGCCCAGTACTTC.

This clonotype has only a few counts. The chain joins TRBV7-9 to TRBJ2-1; TRBD2 matches at 13 bases. Trimming took 3 bases from V and 6 from J; bases not matched to a gene: 2. The length of the CDR3 is 15 residues. CDR1 SEHNR and CDR2 FQNEAQ come from the germline V gene (reference sequence). CDR3 residues: CASSFTSGRANEQFF. The CDR3 DNA reads as TGTGCCAGCAGCTTTACTAGCGGGAGGGCCAATGAGCAGTTCTTC.

This clonotype appeared many times. The chain is built from TRBV18 and TRBJ2-3, with no clear D. This CDR3 comprises 13 residues. Trimming stripped 0 bases from V and 3 bases from J, with 4 bases between. Germline loops: CDR1 KGHSH, CDR2 LQKENI. The CDR3 DNA is TGTGCCAGCTCACCACCATGGACAGATACGCAGTATTTT. It encodes CASSPPWTDTQYF. The variable domain in full, with the rest retrieved from reference TRBV18 and TRBJ2-3, is NAGVMQNPRHLVRRRGQEARLRCSPMKGHSHVYWYRQLPEEGLKFMVYLQKENIIDESGMPKERFSAEFPKEGPSILRIQQVVRGDSAAYFCASSPPWTDTQYFGPGTRLTVL.

The sample holds a few counts of this clonotype. The chain uses TRBV10-3 and TRBJ2-1, with 8 bases aligning to TRBD1. This CDR3 region has 19 residues. The V gene end was trimmed by 0 bases and the J gene end by 2 bases; junction bases not matched to a gene: 12. Germline values: CDR1 ENHRY, CDR2 SYGVKD. CDR3 sequence: CAISESAGRGPQTYNEQFF. In DNA form, the CDR3 reads TGTGCCATCAGTGAGTCTGCGGGCAGGGGGCCCCAAACCTACAATGAGCAGTTCTTC.

Details on this clonotype: This clone may be a read error of a much larger clone one base away. The rearrangement links TRBV5-5 to TRBJ2-1; D is unresolved. The CDR3 length is 14 residues. The germline V gene has CDR1 SGHKS and CDR2 YYEKEE (reference sequence). As DNA, the CDR3 is TGCGCCAGCAGCTTGGGTAGGAATAATTATGAGCAGTTCTTC. Its translation is CASSLGRNNYEQFF.

This clonotype was observed at least ten times. The CDR3 region has the DNA TGTGCCAGCCGGACTAGCGGGAGGTTCATCGGGGAGCTGTTTTTT. Its translation: CASRTSGRFIGELFF. This chain joins TRBV2 and TRBJ2-2; 14 nucleotides match TRBD2. Trimming took 8 bases from V and 7 from J; bases not matched to a gene: 6. Germline V gene sequence: CDR1 SNHLY, CDR2 FYNNEI. There are 15 residues in the CDR3.

DNA for the CDR3: TGTGCCAGCAGCCGGACGGGACTAGCCTACGAGCAGTACTTC. Protein: CASSRTGLAYEQYF. V is TRBV3-1 and J is TRBJ2-7, with 8 bases lining up with TRBD2. The junction had 4 bases not matched to a gene; V was cut back by 4 bases and J by 2 bases. The germline CDR1 and CDR2 sequences are LGHDT and YNNKEL (reference sequence). The length of the CDR3 is 14 residues.

This clonotype was found a few times. This chain connects TRBV7-9 to TRBJ2-2; D is unresolved. The V end lost 8 bases, the J end lost 1 base, and 8 bases lay between the germline ends. The V gene's germline CDR1 is SEHNR and CDR2 FQNEAQ (reference sequence). This CDR3 region has 13 residues. The CDR3 region has the DNA TGTGCCAGCCGGGCAGAGAACACCGGGGAGCTGTTTTTT. Residues: CASRAENTGELFF.

This clonotype appeared a few times. The gene calls are TRBV7-6 and TRBJ2-1; 8 positions match TRBD2. Germline trimming cut 4 bases from V and 5 bases from J; bases unmatched to any gene: 13. CDR3 size: 17 residues. CDR1 and CDR2 from the germline V gene are SGHVS and FNYEAQ. The CDR3 DNA reads TGTGCCAGCAGCTCCCCCTTTAGGACTAGCAGAAACAATGAGCAGTTCTTC. Translation gives CASSSPFRTSRNNEQFF.

This clonotype has ten or more counts. V and J are TRBV7-3 and TRBJ2-1, with D perhaps matching TRBD2 (6 bases). The germline gives CDR1 SGHTA, CDR2 FQGTGA. V was cut by 2 bases and J by 7 bases, with 12 bases left in between. CDR3 size: 14 residues. CDR3 nucleotides: TGTGCCAGCAGCTTAGGGGGACTCCGTAATGAGCAGTTCTTC. Its protein product is CASSLGGLRNEQFF.

This clonotype has just a few counts. The chain has TRBV6-1 and TRBJ2-7; 11 bases are shared with TRBD2. CDR1 MNHNS and CDR2 SASEGT come from the germline V gene. The ends lost 5 bases at V and 4 bases at J; junction bases unmatched: 4. The CDR3 runs 14 residues. The CDR3 spells CASSRGTSGYEQYF. CDR3 in DNA: TGTGCCAGCAGTCGGGGGACTAGCGGTTACGAGCAGTACTTC.

This clonotype was seen many times. The chain combines TRBV6-1 with TRBJ2-3; D is uncertain. Trimming stripped 6 bases from V and 0 bases from J, with 10 bases between. The CDR3 has 14 residues. Germline V gene lookup returns CDR1 MNHNS and CDR2 SASEGT. CDR3 protein: CASRPTGSTDTQYF. In nucleotides, the CDR3 is TGTGCCAGCAGACCGACCGGGAGCACAGATACGCAGTATTTT.

This rearrangement joins TRBV9 to TRBJ2-5; D perhaps matches TRBD1 (6 bases). V lost 0 bases and J lost 7, with 10 bases in between. In germline, CDR1 is SGDLS, CDR2 YYNGEE. CDR3 length: 13 residues. CDR3 in amino acids: CASSVAGDGTQYF. DNA for the CDR3: TGTGCCAGCAGCGTAGCAGGGGATGGGACCCAGTACTTC.

This clonotype was detected ten times or more. The rearrangement links TRBV10-3 to TRBJ2-7; perhaps TRBD2 as D (7 bases). The V and J ends lost 4 bases and 2 bases respectively, with 12 bases between them. CDR3 length: 14 amino acids. Germline V gene lookup returns CDR1 ENHRY and CDR2 SYGVKD. CDR3 in DNA: TGTGCCATCAGTGGGGGGGGCAGTACCTACGAGCAGTACTTC. Residues: CAISGGGSTYEQYF.

This clonotype was recorded many times. The V gene is TRBV28, the J gene TRBJ1-4; perhaps TRBD1 as D (5 bases). The CDR3 sequence is 12 residues long. V lost 5 bases to trimming and J lost 14 bases, with 15 bases between them. Germline V CDR1 and CDR2: MDHEN, SYDVKM. CDR3 bases: TGTGCCAGCAGTACCCAGGTTAGGGGCCTGTTTTTT. It codes for CASSTQVRGLFF.

This clonotype was picked up many times. The J gene is TRBJ2-5, the V gene TRBV28, with 9 bases fitting TRBD2. Germline lookup yields CDR1 MDHEN and CDR2 SYDVKM. The CDR3 sequence is 14 residues long. Trimming at V came to 2 bases and at J to 4 bases, leaving 2 bases not matched to a gene. CDR3 nucleotides: TGTGCCAGCAGTTTACTAGCGGGAACAGAGACCCAGTACTTC. Protein: CASSLLAGTETQYF.

The chain is built from TRBV19 and TRBJ2-5; 11 bases align to TRBD2. After removal of 3 bases from V and 0 bases from J, the junction contained 9 bases not matched to a gene. The CDR3 is 18 residues long. Per germline, CDR1 LNHDA and CDR2 SQIVND (reference sequence). CDR3 in amino acids: CASSIRSSGRHHQETQYF. CDR3 DNA: TGTGCCAGTAGTATTCGGTCTAGCGGGAGGCACCACCAAGAGACCCAGTACTTC.

The chain couples TRBV7-2 to TRBJ1-5, with D possibly TRBD1 on 5 matching bases. The CDR3 extends over 13 amino acids. From germline, CDR1 is SGHTA and CDR2 FQGNSA. V lost 1 base to trimming and J lost 9 bases, with 10 bases between them. The chain's CDR3 is CASSLDGGSPQHF. The CDR3 bases are TGTGCCAGCAGCTTAGATGGGGGGTCGCCCCAGCATTTT.

This clonotype was detected only a few times. This rearrangement joins TRBV5-1 to TRBJ2-7, with D unresolved. The CDR3 totals 14 residues. Germline lookup yields CDR1 SGHRS and CDR2 YFSETQ. Trimming cost V 0 bases and J 6 bases, with 13 bases left between them. CDR3 sequence (DNA): TGCGCCAGCAGCTTGGAAAGCACTTGGAGCGAGCAGTACTTC. As protein: CASSLESTWSEQYF.

This clonotype was found many times. The chain uses TRBV12-3 or TRBV12-4 and TRBJ1-4; D is perhaps TRBD1 (5 bases). Trimming shortened V by 6 bases and J by 7 bases, and 18 bases separated the two germline ends. This CDR3 spans 15 amino acids. The CDR3 loop is CASRRPGGGSEKLFF. CDR3 nucleotides: TGTGCCAGCAGGCGGCCGGGGGGAGGAAGTGAAAAACTGTTTTTT.

The chain employs TRBV19 and TRBJ2-7; maybe TRBD2 (6 bases). The CDR3 length is 13 residues. The V and J ends lost 4 bases and 5 bases respectively, with 12 bases between them. Per germline, CDR1 LNHDA and CDR2 SQIVND (reference sequence). This CDR3 is CASSRGVRNEQYF. The CDR3 DNA follows: TGTGCCAGTAGTAGGGGGGTTCGGAACGAGCAGTACTTC.

This chain connects TRBV30 to TRBJ1-1; D unresolved. Germline V gene lookup returns CDR1 GTSNPN and CDR2 SVGIG (reference sequence). This CDR3 is built from 14 residues. Trimming stripped 0 bases from V and 4 bases from J, with 12 bases between. CDR3 sequence reads: CAWSVGLVGTEAFF. The CDR3, as DNA: TGTGCCTGGAGTGTAGGGCTTGTGGGCACTGAAGCTTTCTTT.